The rows below give T cell receptor beta chains drawn from one sample of a study of blood T cells in healthy people across ages. TCRdb re-analysed the 5' RACE reads in MiXCR, keeping a single row per CDR3 protein. The sample carries about 570,000 distinct CDR3 sequences, 25% to 30% recorded once. Sequenced sample: blood. All receptors derive from a woman in her 70s in good health. Both conserved end residues are part of each CDR3. D genes are given only for firm matches. Clone size, where shown, is once, few, many, or a class for clones that have expanded.

cdr3_nt cdr3_aa clone_size v_call d_call j_call
TGCGCCAGCAGCCCTAGGACAGGGGATTTGAACACTGAAGCTTTCTTT CASSPRTGDLNTEAFF few TRBV5-1 TRBD1 TRBJ1-1
TGCAGTGCTAGAGATGGCCTGGAGGCCCAGTACTTC CSARDGLEAQYF . TRBV20-1 . TRBJ2-5
TGTGCCAGCAGCTCACCCTTTGGGACACGGAACACTGAAGCTTTCTTT CASSSPFGTRNTEAFF . TRBV11-3 . TRBJ1-1
TGTGCCAGCAGCCTGGACGTTGCAACTAATGAAAAACTGTTTTTT CASSLDVATNEKLFF few TRBV7-9 . TRBJ1-4
TGCAGCGTTTGGGACAGGGGGAGCACTGAAGCTTTCTTT CSVWDRGSTEAFF . TRBV29-1 TRBD1 TRBJ1-1
TGTGCCAGCAGTCCCCTATCCCGGACAGGGGGCAACGAGCAGTACTTC CASSPLSRTGGNEQYF few TRBV6-1 TRBD1 TRBJ2-7
TGTGCCAGCAGCCAAGATTGGGGAACAGGGGCGTCGAACACTGAAGCTTTCTTT CASSQDWGTGASNTEAFF few TRBV3-1 TRBD1 TRBJ1-1
TGTGCCAGCAATTCGCAGGGTGGAAATAGCAATCAGCCCCAGCATTTT CASNSQGGNSNQPQHF . TRBV6-5 . TRBJ1-5
TGTGCCACCAGTGATTCGTCCGGGACTGGGGTCTCCTACGAGCAGTACTTC CATSDSSGTGVSYEQYF . TRBV24-1 . TRBJ2-7
TGTGCCAGCAGGGGCCCCGGGTCCTACGAGCAGTACTTC CASRGPGSYEQYF . TRBV2 . TRBJ2-7
TGTGCCAGCAGTCCCACCCGACTAGCGGTAATCGAGACCCAGTACTTC CASSPTRLAVIETQYF few TRBV27 TRBD2 TRBJ2-5
TGCAGTGCTAGAGATCGGGCTAGCGGGGGCCCCGCGGCCGGGGAGCTGTTTTTT CSARDRASGGPAAGELFF . TRBV20-1 TRBD2 TRBJ2-2
TGTGCCAGCGGGAGGTTCGGCAATCAGCCCCAGCATTTT CASGRFGNQPQHF . TRBV12-3/TRBV12-4 . TRBJ1-5
TGTACCAGCAGTATAACTAGCGTACGAGAGACCCAGTACTTC CTSSITSVRETQYF once TRBV2 TRBD2 TRBJ2-5
TGTGCGAGGCAACGACTAGTTCCCTTTGAGCAGTACTTC CARQRLVPFEQYF . TRBV6-2/TRBV6-3 . TRBJ2-5
TGTGCCAGCAGCCGGGAATTTGGCTACACCTTC CASSREFGYTF few TRBV3-1 . TRBJ1-2
TGTGCCACCAGCAGAGCCGCGACATACTCCTACGAGCAGTACTTC CATSRAATYSYEQYF few TRBV15 . TRBJ2-7
TGCAGTGCCAAACGACAGGGTCCGGGCGGGGAGCTGTTTTTT CSAKRQGPGGELFF . TRBV20-1 TRBD1 TRBJ2-2
TGTGCCAGCAGCTCAGGGATGGCAGAGACCCAGTACTTC CASSSGMAETQYF once TRBV13 . TRBJ2-5
TGTGCCAGCAACCGAAACGGGGGACCGGGAGAGACCCAGTACTTC CASNRNGGPGETQYF . TRBV6-1 . TRBJ2-5
TGTGCCAGCAGTCGACTAGCGCAAACCGGGGAGCTGTTTTTT CASSRLAQTGELFF few TRBV7-8 TRBD2 TRBJ2-2
TGTGCCAGCAGCCAAGATTACGCGGGGGGTGAGCAGTTCTTC CASSQDYAGGEQFF . TRBV3-1 TRBD2 TRBJ2-1
TGTGCCAGCAGCTCTTTGGAGGGGACTGAAGCGTTCTTT CASSSLEGTEAFF . TRBV11-1 . TRBJ1-1
TGCAGCGTACGCCGGGGGCAAGAGACCCAGTGCTTC CSVRRGQETQCF few TRBV29-1 . TRBJ2-5
TGTGCCAGCAGTTTTTTGGGTAGCGTAGAGACCCAGTACTTC CASSFLGSVETQYF . TRBV12-3/TRBV12-4 . TRBJ2-5
TGTGCCAGCTCCCGTGGACAGGCCACACCCTACGAGCAGTACTTC CASSRGQATPYEQYF few TRBV18 TRBD1 TRBJ2-7
TGCAGCGTTCGGACCCACCCCTATGGCTACACCTTC CSVRTHPYGYTF . TRBV29-1 . TRBJ1-2
TGTGCCAGCAGCTTACTGGGATCCGGAAACACCATATATTTT CASSLLGSGNTIYF . TRBV7-9 . TRBJ1-3
TGTGCCAGCAGCAAGCAGAGTTTCTCTGGAAACACCATATATTTT CASSKQSFSGNTIYF few TRBV6-5 . TRBJ1-3
TGTGCCAGCAGCTCCGAGTATACTCTGGAGTGGTATTTT CASSSEYTLEWYF . TRBV5-6 . TRBJ2-3
TGCAGTGCGGGGACTAGCGGGGTAGAGACCCAGTACTTC CSAGTSGVETQYF many TRBV20-1 TRBD2 TRBJ2-5
TGTGCCATCAGTGATCAACAGGGGGCCCGTAACTACGAGCAGTACTTC CAISDQQGARNYEQYF many TRBV10-3 TRBD1 TRBJ2-7
TGTGCCAGTAGTTCTCGGGCCCTATCGGGGGAGACCCAGTACTTC CASSSRALSGETQYF few TRBV19 . TRBJ2-5
TGCAGTGCTGTATCTACAGGGGCCCAAGAGACCCAGTACTTC CSAVSTGAQETQYF . TRBV20-1 TRBD1 TRBJ2-5
TGTGCCAGCAGTATCAGGGTGTTTGGTCGAGAGACCCAGTACTTC CASSIRVFGRETQYF . TRBV27 . TRBJ2-5
TGCAGTGCTAGAAGGGACTACAATCAGCCCCAGCATTTT CSARRDYNQPQHF . TRBV20-1 . TRBJ1-5
TGTGCCAGTGGAACCGGGACAGGGATGTTTACTGGGGCCAACGTCCCGACTTTC CASGTGTGMFTGANVPTF . TRBV19 TRBD1 TRBJ2-6
TGTGCCAGCAGTTCACAGGACAGGAACACCGGGGAGCTGTTTTTT CASSSQDRNTGELFF . TRBV12-3/TRBV12-4 . TRBJ2-2
TGCAGCGTTGAAGATGGGCAGGCGGTCTATGGCTACACCTTC CSVEDGQAVYGYTF once TRBV29-1 . TRBJ1-2
TGCAGTGCTAGAGTCGGGGGGAGGGAGACCCAGTACTTC CSARVGGRETQYF . TRBV20-1 TRBD2 TRBJ2-5
TGTGCCAGCAGTTACTCAGGGGGCGGGTATGGCTACACCTTC CASSYSGGGYGYTF . TRBV6-5 TRBD1 TRBJ1-2
TGTGCCGGCAGTGATCCCAGCCTTAGAGAAAAACTGTTTTTT CAGSDPSLREKLFF few TRBV25-1 . TRBJ1-4
TGTGCCTGGAGTAAAGATGTTCCCCGAGAAAAACTGTTTTTT CAWSKDVPREKLFF . TRBV30 . TRBJ1-4